The following is a T cell receptor (beta chain) sequence with its context. Its antigen remains unknown. The PCR had 60 Vbeta and 13 Jbeta primers. Clones were sequenced by immunoSEQ multiplex PCR, and TCRdb holds only the in-frame ones, with some missing. The table shows 150,000 to 200,000 clones, with around 80% occurring only once. Germline CDR1 reads SGDLS; CDR2 reads YYNGEE. V gave up 4 bases and J gave up 1 base; unmatched junction bases: 15. There are 19 residues in the CDR3. The entry originates in a study of cytomegalovirus exposure and HLA in healthy donors. Study-level points and caveats: In a later analysis, V- and J-gene trimming of beta chains associated with a DCLRE1C missense variant, replicated independently. Later findings reportedly placed an Asian-associated ancestry cluster below the roughly 700-donor mean for N-insertions. According to an earlier analysis, most TCR beta V segments yielded productive rearrangements about 87% or about 30% of the time.

Sequencing was carried out using PBMCs. The genes are TRBV9 and TRBJ2-2, with 8 nucleotides matching TRBD2. This clonotype originated in a woman aged 35 to 49 in good health and CMV-seronegative. The CDR3 nucleotides read TGTGCCAGCAGCTTCTTCCCGGGAGGGGGGCCGGGGAACACCGGGGAGCTGTTTTTT. This gives the protein CASSFFPGGGPGNTGELFF.